Given below is one T cell receptor beta chain in context. What it recognizes is unknown. This record comes from a study of glioma-infiltrating T cells after dendritic cell vaccination. Study context: Glioblastoma patients came from Phase I and II dendritic cell vaccination trials. Patients received three intradermal dendritic cell vaccine injections at biweekly intervals. The study, taken as a whole, reports: Estimated pretreatment TIL content predicted outcome after dendritic cell vaccination.

Per the germline V gene, CDR1 is SGHDT and CDR2 is YYEEEE. The V and J ends lost 4 bases and 5 bases, in that order; junction bases with no gene match: 10. The CDR3 extends over 16 amino acids. The primer mix had 60 V beta and 13 J beta primers. This table comes from immunoSEQ multiplex PCR, and its TCRdb copy is limited to in-frame clones, with some not included. Found here are 65,000 to 80,000 clones, 81% of them singletons; the top ten hold approximately 7.9%. The sequence derives from a human donor with glioblastoma. The rearrangement joins TRBV5-6 to TRBJ1-3; TRBD1 agrees at 9 bases. Sequences were derived from blood, sampled before dendritic cell vaccination. The CDR3 DNA reads TGTGCCAGCAGCCTCATGGGACAGGGCGATCGAAACACCATATATTTT. This codes for CASSLMGQGDRNTIYF.